The source of this T cell receptor beta chain is a study of blood T cells in healthy people across ages. This CDR3 contains 14 residues. Germline V gives CDR1 MDHEN, CDR2 SYDVKM. V was clipped by 5 bases and J by 5 bases, with 16 bases between them. Study findings and constraints: It was the long-lived donors that had more naive CD4+ cells and higher diversity than aged donors. CMV infection status of these donors was not known.

Every participating donor contributed approximately 9.5 milliliters of peripheral blood through a draw. Primers used in a second PCR of roughly 7 to 12 cycles were a sample-barcoded 5' primer and a J-beta primer mix. A single record per CDR3 protein comes from TCRdb applying MiXCR to the 5' RACE reads. The sample lists 730,000 or so distinct CDR3 sequences, roughly 44% occurring once. Regarding this clonotype: As yet, its antigen is unknown.

This chain links TRBV28 with TRBJ2-7; D gene ambiguous. Material for sequencing was blood. The clonotype was recovered from a woman in her sixties in good health. The CDR3 sequence is CASSSLNPIHEQYF. CDR3 DNA sequence: TGTGCCAGCAGTAGTTTGAACCCCATCCACGAGCAGTACTTC.